This T cell receptor beta chain was captured by sequencing in a study of T-cell reconstitution after alpha-beta-depleted transplantation in children. Study conclusions and caveats: Some patients owed their high day-60 TCRbeta diversity to surviving recipient T cells and thymic progenitors. Newly produced T cells mostly accounted for T-cell counts and diversity one year post-transplant. Expanded graft clones numbering several hundred reportedly gave rise to alpha-beta T cells about two months after transplant.

With respect to this clonotype: The antigen remains undetermined.

Unique molecular identifiers were incorporated during preparation of the TCRbeta library. From the PCR reads, TCRdb called clonotypes with MiXCR, one entry per CDR3 protein. Here the sample spans under 750,000 distinct CDR3 sequences, approximately 22% being singletons. The CDR3 has 14 amino acids. With 6 bases clipped from V and 4 bases from J, the junction kept 7 bases outside the gene matches. The V gene's germline CDR1 is SGHTA and CDR2 FQGNSA. The chain has TRBV7-2 and TRBJ2-3, with 7 bases that match TRBD1. The starting material was PBMCs, mostly from graft donor cells, obtained 360 days after TCRalphabeta/CD19-depleted stem cell transplant. This TCR was recovered from a boy less than two years old who had a stem cell transplant for acute myeloid leukemia, so the T cells may come from the graft donor. The CDR3 nucleotides read TGTGCCAGCAGTCCTAGACAGGGCCCAGATACGCAGTATTTT. This codes for CASSPRQGPDTQYF.